This T cell receptor (beta chain) was sequenced in a study of blood T cell repertoires in COVID-19. As for the study in general: PBMCs, B-cell-depleted T cells, or T cells were the source of the cDNA or gDNA that made up the material.

The germline V and J ends were trimmed by 3 bases and 3 bases, with 12 bases remaining between them. Germline CDR1 and CDR2: MNHEY and SVGAGI. CDR3 size: 15 residues. This clone was seen a single time. In the original workflow: Reference gene primer amplification gave estimated nucleated cell counts. Clones were sequenced by immunoSEQ multiplex PCR, and TCRdb holds only the in-frame ones, with some missing. Clone size and the V and J calls come from that table; the DNA yielded D and trimming. The table includes 210,000 or so clones, approximately 85% detected once. Sequencing input: peripheral blood. The receptor comes from a man aged 50 to 60 with COVID-19, enrolled during active disease. The rearrangement joins TRBV6-5 to TRBJ1-5; D is undetermined. This CDR3 reads CASSYGPQSNQPQHF. CDR3 in DNA: TGTGCCAGCAGTTATGGCCCCCAATCCAATCAGCCCCAGCATTTT.